The 2 T cell receptor beta chains presented below share a single source sample, sequenced in a study of cytomegalovirus exposure and HLA in healthy donors. The PCR contained 60 Vbeta and 13 Jbeta primers. Produced via immunoSEQ multiplex PCR; TCRdb's table is partial and in-frame only. Of 250,000 to 350,000 clones detected, approximately 90% appear once; the ten largest clones hold 3.5% to 4%. Sequencing was performed on PBMCs. The receptor source for this set is a man in his forties in good health and CMV-seropositive.

This chain joins TRBV6-5 and TRBJ1-2; perhaps TRBD1 as D (6 bases). The ends were cut back, 6 bases at V and 3 bases at J, with 14 bases in the middle. CDR3 length: 14 residues. The germline gives CDR1 MNHEY, CDR2 SVGAGI. The DNA of the CDR3 is TGTGCCAGCAGCTCAGGGGCCACGGACTATGGCTACACCTTC. It codes for CASSSGATDYGYTF.

V is TRBV6-1 and J is TRBJ1-5, with TRBD1 as a possible D gene (5 bases). This CDR3 spans 15 amino acids. Per the germline V gene, CDR1 is MNHNS and CDR2 is SASEGT. DNA of the CDR3: TGTGCAGCCGACCGACAGCTCGCGGGCAATCAGCCCCAGCATTTT. It translates to CAADRQLAGNQPQHF.